This paragraph covers one TCR beta chain sequence. What it binds is unknown. CDR1 is SGHRS and CDR2 is YFSETQ in the germline V gene. CDR3 length equals 17 residues. J lost 2 bases, V lost 4 bases, and 9 bases had no gene match. Libraries were prepared by immunoSEQ multiplex PCR; TCRdb keeps only in-frame clonotypes and omits some of them. The sample lists some 150,000 clones, roughly 86% occurring once. As to time point: blood 2 weeks post-SBRT. The treatment is: 15 Gy SBRT to primary tumor, nephrectomy 4 weeks later. Radiation-treated patients gave blood at baseline, week 2 and week 4. The data are from a study of radiation and T cells in renal cell carcinoma. Study results and caveats: From baseline, blood top tumor clonotypes peaked at 2 weeks post-radiation. Baseline intratumoral clonotype presence is unknown without pretreatment biopsies.

Source: blood, taken from a patient whose treatment included radiotherapy and nephrectomy. The sequence was collected from a woman between 45 and 65 years old with renal cell carcinoma. The J gene is TRBJ2-6, the V gene TRBV5-1; 7 bases fit TRBD1. As DNA, the CDR3 is TGCGCCAGCAGCGGGGACAGCACGATCCCTGGGGCCAACGTCCTGACTTTC. Protein: CASSGDSTIPGANVLTF.